The clone carrying this T cell receptor (beta chain) was seen repeatedly, ten times or more. No antigen is known for it. This record belongs to a study of T cells in Graves' hyperthyroidism and ophthalmopathy. Study-level findings and limits: Blood also contained most expanded thyroid clonotypes above 0.001.

Germline CDR1 and CDR2: SGHAT and FQNNGV. V lost 5 bases to trimming and J lost 4 bases; unmatched junction nucleotides: 1. The CDR3 loop spans 13 amino acids. There were TCR beta CDR3 regions amplified from RNA transcripts. The HTBI primer set drove a first-round RT-PCR of the TCR CDR3. TCRdb re-called the multiplex PCR reads through MiXCR, storing one row per CDR3 protein. This table holds approximately 200,000 distinct CDR3 sequences, around 16% found once. The sequencing sample was made of blood. The sequence derives from a man aged 35-49 years with Graves' hyperthyroidism. The chain recombines TRBV11-2 with TRBJ1-5, with 8 nucleotides matching TRBD1. For the CDR3, the DNA is TGTGCCAGCAGCCGGACAGGGAATCAGCCCCAGCATTTT. It codes for CASSRTGNQPQHF. The complete variable domain, with remaining parts taken from reference TRBV11-2 and TRBJ1-5, reads EAGVAQSPRYKIIEKRQSVAFWCNPISGHATLYWYQQILGQGPKLLIQFQNNGVVDDSQLPKDRFSAERLKGVDSTLKIQPAKLEDSAVYLCASSRTGNQPQHFGDGTRLSIL.